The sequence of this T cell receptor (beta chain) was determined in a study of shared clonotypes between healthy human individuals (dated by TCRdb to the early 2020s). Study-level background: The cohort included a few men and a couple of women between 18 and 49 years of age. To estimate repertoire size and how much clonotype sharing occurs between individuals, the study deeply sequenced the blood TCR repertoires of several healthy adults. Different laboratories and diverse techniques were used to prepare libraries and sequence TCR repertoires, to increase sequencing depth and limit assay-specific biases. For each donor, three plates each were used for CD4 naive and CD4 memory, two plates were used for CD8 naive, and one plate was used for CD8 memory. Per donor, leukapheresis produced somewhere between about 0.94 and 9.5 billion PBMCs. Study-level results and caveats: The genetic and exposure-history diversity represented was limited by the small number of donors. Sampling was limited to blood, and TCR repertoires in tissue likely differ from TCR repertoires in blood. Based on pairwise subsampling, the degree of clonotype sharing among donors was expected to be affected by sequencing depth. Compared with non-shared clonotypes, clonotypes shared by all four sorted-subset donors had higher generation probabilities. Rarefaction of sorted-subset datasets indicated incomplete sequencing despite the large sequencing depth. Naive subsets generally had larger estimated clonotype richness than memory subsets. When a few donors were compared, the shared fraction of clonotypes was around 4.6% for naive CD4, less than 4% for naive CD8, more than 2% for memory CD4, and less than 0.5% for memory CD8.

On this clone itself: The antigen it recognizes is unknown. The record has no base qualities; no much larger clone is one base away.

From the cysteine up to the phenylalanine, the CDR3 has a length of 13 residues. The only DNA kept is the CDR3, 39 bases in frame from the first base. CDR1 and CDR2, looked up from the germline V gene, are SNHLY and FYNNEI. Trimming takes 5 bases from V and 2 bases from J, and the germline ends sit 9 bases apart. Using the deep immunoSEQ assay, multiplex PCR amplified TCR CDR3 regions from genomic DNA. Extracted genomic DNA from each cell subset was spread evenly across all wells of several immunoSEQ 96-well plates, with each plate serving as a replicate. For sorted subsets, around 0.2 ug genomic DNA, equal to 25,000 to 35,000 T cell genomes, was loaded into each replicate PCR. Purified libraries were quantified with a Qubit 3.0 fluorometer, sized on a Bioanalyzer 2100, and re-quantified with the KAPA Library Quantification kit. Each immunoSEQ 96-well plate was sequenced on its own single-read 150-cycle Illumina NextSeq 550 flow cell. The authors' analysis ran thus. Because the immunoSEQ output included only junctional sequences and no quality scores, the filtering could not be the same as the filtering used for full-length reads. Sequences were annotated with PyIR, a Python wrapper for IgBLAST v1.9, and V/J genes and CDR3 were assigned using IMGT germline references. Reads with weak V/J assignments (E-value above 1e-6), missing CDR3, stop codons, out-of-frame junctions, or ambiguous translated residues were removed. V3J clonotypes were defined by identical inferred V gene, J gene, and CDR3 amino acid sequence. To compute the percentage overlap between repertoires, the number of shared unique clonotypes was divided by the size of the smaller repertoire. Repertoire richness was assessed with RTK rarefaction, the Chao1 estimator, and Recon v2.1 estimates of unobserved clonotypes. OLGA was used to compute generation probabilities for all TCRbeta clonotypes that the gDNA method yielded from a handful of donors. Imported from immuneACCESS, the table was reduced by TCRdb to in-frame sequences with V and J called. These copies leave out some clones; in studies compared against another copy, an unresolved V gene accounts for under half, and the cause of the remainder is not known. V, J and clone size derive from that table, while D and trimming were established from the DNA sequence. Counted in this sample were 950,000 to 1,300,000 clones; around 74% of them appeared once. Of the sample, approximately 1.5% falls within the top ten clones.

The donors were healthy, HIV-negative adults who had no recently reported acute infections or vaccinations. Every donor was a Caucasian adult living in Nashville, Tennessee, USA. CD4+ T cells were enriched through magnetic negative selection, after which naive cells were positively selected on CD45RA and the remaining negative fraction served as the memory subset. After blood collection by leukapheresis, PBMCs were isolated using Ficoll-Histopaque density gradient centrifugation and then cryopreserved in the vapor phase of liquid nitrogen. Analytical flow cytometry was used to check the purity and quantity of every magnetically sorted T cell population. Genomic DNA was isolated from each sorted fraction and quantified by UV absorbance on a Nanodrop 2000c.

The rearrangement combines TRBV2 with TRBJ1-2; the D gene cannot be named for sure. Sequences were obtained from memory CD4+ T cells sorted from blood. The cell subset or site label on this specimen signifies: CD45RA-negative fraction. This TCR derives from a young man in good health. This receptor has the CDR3 CASSTGGNYGYTF. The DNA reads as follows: TGTGCCAGCAGTACGGGAGGGAACTATGGCTACACCTTC.